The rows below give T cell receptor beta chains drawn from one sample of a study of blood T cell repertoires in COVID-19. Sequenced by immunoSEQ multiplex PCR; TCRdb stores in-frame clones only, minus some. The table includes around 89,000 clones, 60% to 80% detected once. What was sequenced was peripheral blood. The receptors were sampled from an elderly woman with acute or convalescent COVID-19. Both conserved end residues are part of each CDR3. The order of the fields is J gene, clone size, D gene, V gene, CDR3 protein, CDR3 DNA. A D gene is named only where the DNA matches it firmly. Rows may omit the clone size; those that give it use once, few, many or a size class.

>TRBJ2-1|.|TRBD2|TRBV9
CASSASLTSGGAGEQFF
TGTGCCAGCAGCGCCTCCCTTACTAGCGGGGGGGCGGGTGAGCAGTTCTTC
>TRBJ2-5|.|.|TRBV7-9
CASSLLQVQETQYF
TGTGCCAGCAGCTTACTCCAGGTACAAGAGACCCAGTACTTC
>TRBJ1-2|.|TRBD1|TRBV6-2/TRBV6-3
CASSYEDRELYGYTF
TGTGCCAGCAGTTACGAGGACAGGGAATTATATGGCTACACCTTC
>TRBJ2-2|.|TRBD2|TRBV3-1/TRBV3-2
CASSQPLGSGGTGELFF
TGTGCCAGCAGCCAACCACTGGGCTCGGGGGGTACCGGGGAGCTGTTTTTT
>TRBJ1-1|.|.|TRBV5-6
CASSRRGWDEAFF
TGTGCCAGCAGCAGAAGAGGGTGGGATGAAGCTTTCTTT
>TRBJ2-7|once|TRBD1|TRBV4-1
CASSQRTGDSYEQYF
TGCGCCAGCAGCCAAAGAACAGGGGATTCGTACGAGCAGTACTTC
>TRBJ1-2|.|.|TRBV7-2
CASSSYQGLYGYTF
TGTGCCAGCAGCTCCTATCAGGGACTCTATGGCTACACCTTC
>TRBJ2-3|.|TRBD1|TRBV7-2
CASSSGTGYGTDTQYF
TGTGCCAGCAGTTCCGGGACAGGGTATGGCACAGATACGCAGTATTTT
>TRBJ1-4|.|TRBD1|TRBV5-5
CASSLEGVRQGGEKLFF
TGTGCCAGCAGCTTGGAGGGTGTCAGACAGGGCGGTGAAAAACTGTTTTTT
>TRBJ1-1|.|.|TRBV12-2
CASRLAGGGKLMNTEAFF
TGTGCAAGTCGCTTAGCCGGTGGGGGGAAGTTAATGAACACTGAAGCTTTCTTT
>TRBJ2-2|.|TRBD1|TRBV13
CASSGTARTGELFF
TGTGCCAGCAGCGGGACAGCTCGAACCGGGGAGCTGTTTTTT
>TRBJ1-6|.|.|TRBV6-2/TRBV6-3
CASSQTRLYNSPLHF
TGTGCCAGCAGTCAGACTCGACTTTATAATTCACCCCTCCACTTT
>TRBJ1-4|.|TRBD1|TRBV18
CASSQGAGNEKLFF
TGTGCCAGCTCACAGGGGGCCGGTAATGAAAAACTGTTTTTT
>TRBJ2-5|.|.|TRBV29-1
CSVVAGGGETQYF
TGCAGCGTTGTTGCTGGAGGAGGGGAGACCCAGTACTTC
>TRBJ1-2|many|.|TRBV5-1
CASSLNRDGYTF
TGCGCCAGCAGCTTAAACAGGGATGGCTACACCTTC
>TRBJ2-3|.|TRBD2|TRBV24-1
CATSDFKLRGGNTDTQYF
TGTGCCACCAGTGATTTTAAGTTGCGGGGGGGGAACACAGATACGCAGTATTTT
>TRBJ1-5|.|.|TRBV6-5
CASRIPGQPQHF
TGTGCCAGCCGGATACCGGGTCAGCCCCAGCATTTT
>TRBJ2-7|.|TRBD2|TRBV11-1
CASSLRGGAREQYF
TGTGCCAGCAGCTTACGCGGGGGGGCCAGGGAGCAGTACTTC
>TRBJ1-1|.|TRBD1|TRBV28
CAHRGWDRMNTEAFF
TGTGCCCACAGGGGATGGGACAGAATGAACACTGAAGCTTTCTTT
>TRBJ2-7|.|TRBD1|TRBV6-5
CASRGQGISYEQYF
TGTGCCAGCAGAGGACAGGGTATTTCCTACGAGCAGTACTTC
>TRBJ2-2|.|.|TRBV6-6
CASSLLRSTGELFF
TGTGCCAGCAGTCTCCTAAGGAGCACCGGGGAGCTGTTTTTT
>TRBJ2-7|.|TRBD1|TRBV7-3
CASSSQTGFEQYF
TGTGCCAGCAGCTCTCAGACAGGGTTCGAGCAGTACTTC
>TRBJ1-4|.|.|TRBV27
CASSLSSWQGNEKLFF
TGTGCCAGCAGTTTATCGTCGTGGCAGGGGAATGAAAAACTGTTTTTT
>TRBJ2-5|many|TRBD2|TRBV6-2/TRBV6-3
CASSAGGGPPYQETQYF
TGTGCCAGCAGTGCTGGCGGGGGGCCCCCGTACCAAGAGACCCAGTACTTC
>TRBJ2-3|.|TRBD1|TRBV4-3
CASSQVISRTGGTDTQYF
TGCGCCAGCAGCCAAGTTATTAGCAGGACAGGGGGGACAGATACGCAGTATTTT
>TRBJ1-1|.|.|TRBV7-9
CASSPKIGRTEAFF
TGTGCCAGCAGCCCAAAGATTGGGAGGACTGAAGCTTTCTTT
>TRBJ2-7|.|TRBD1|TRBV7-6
CASSLRTGIEQYF
TGTGCCAGCAGCTTACGGACAGGGATCGAGCAGTACTTC
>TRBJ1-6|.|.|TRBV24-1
CATPRRESYNSPLHF
TGTGCCACCCCTAGGAGGGAGTCCTATAATTCACCCCTCCACTTT
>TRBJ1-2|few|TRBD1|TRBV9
CASSPRDRGGLNYGYTF
TGTGCCAGCAGCCCTCGGGACAGGGGGGGCCTAAACTATGGCTACACCTTC
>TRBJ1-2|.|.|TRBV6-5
CASSWGFGYTF
TGTGCCAGCTCTTGGGGCTTCGGCTACACCTTC
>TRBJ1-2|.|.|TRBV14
CASSQDPRTVSGYTF
TGTGCCAGCAGCCAAGACCCGCGGACAGTTAGTGGCTACACCTTC
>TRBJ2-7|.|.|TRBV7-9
CASSPSGGEQYF
TGTGCCAGCAGCCCTTCGGGCGGGGAGCAGTACTTC
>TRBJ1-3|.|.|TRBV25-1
CATRPGVSTGNTIYF
TGTGCCACCCGGCCAGGGGTTTCTACCGGAAACACCATATATTTT
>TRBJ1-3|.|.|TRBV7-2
CASSLVGRGNTIYF
TGTGCCAGCAGCTTAGTAGGGAGAGGAAACACCATATATTTT
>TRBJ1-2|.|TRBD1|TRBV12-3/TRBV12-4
CASSFSGDRHTF
TGTGCCAGCAGTTTCTCCGGGGACAGACACACCTTC
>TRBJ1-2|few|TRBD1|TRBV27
CASSRNTGGGYTF
TGTGCCAGCAGCCGAAATACAGGGGGTGGCTACACCTTC
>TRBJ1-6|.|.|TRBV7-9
CASSLMDSYNSPLHF
TGTGCCAGCAGTCTCATGGACAGCTATAATTCACCCCTCCACTTT
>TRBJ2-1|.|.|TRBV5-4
CASRPTGDSYNEQFF
TGTGCCAGCAGACCGACAGGCGACTCCTACAATGAGCAGTTCTTC
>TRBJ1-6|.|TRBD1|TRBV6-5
CASSSGQDLSPLHF
TGTGCCAGCAGTTCTGGACAGGATCTTTCACCCCTCCACTTT
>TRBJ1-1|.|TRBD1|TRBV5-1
CASSLGQGTNTEAFF
TGCGCCAGCAGCCTGGGACAGGGAACGAACACTGAAGCTTTCTTT
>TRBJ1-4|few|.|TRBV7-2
CASSRFGHNEKLFF
TGTGCCAGCAGCCGGTTCGGACATAATGAAAAACTGTTTTTT
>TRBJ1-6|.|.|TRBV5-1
CASSLPGSPLHF
TGCGCCAGCAGCCTGCCGGGGTCACCCCTCCACTTT
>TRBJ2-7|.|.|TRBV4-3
CASSQGVNSPYEQYF
TGCGCCAGCAGCCAAGGGGTGAATAGCCCCTACGAGCAGTACTTC
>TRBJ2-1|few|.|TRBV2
CASRGGAYNEQFF
TGTGCCAGCAGAGGGGGGGCCTACAATGAGCAGTTCTTC
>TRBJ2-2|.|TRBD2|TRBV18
CASRSGTNTGELFF
TGTGCCAGCCGGAGCGGGACGAACACCGGGGAGCTGTTTTTT
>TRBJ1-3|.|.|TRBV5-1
CASSPDTSKGNTIYF
TGCGCCAGCAGCCCGGACACCTCCAAAGGAAACACCATATATTTT
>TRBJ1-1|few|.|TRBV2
CASSNQGLKNTEAFF
TGTGCCAGCAGTAATCAGGGGCTGAAAAACACTGAAGCTTTCTTT
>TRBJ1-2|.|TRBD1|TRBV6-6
CASSRQGKSLDYGYTF
TGTGCCAGCAGTCGACAGGGTAAAAGTCTAGACTATGGCTACACCTTC
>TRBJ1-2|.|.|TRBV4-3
CASSPGGASSGYTF
TGCGCCAGCAGCCCAGGAGGAGCTTCTAGCGGCTACACCTTC
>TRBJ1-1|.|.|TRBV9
CASSVVQNTEAFF
TGTGCCAGCAGCGTAGTTCAGAACACTGAAGCTTTCTTT
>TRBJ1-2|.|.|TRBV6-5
CASSRGQSNYGYTF
TGTGCCAGCAGTCGAGGACAGTCTAACTATGGCTACACCTTC
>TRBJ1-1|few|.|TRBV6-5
CASIRSQANTEAFF
TGTGCCAGCATCCGATCCCAGGCGAACACTGAAGCTTTCTTT
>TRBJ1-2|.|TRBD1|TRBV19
CASSVGQFGYTF
TGTGCCAGTAGTGTGGGACAGTTTGGCTACACCTTC